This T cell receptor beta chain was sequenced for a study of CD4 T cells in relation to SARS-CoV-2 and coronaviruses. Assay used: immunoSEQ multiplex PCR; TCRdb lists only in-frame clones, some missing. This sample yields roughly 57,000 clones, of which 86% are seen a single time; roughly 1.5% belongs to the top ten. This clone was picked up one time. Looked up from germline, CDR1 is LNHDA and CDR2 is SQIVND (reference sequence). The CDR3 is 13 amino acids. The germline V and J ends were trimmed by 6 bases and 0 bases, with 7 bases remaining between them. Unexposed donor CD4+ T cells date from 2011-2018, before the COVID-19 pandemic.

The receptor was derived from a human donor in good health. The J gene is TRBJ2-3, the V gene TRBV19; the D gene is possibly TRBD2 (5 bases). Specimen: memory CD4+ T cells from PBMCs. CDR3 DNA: TGTGCCAGTAGGAGGGCCAGCACAGATACGCAGTATTTT. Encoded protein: CASRRASTDTQYF.